The clone carrying this TCR beta chain has a handful of counts. TCRdb called the reads again in MiXCR, with one record for every CDR3 protein. The repertoire includes over 150,000 distinct CDR3 sequences, about a sixth of them detected once, and under 30% sits in the top ten. The sample comes from a study of T cell repertoires in cytomegalovirus infection. V lost 6 bases, J lost 4 bases, and 11 bases lay in between. CDR3 length: 12 amino acids. CDR1 and CDR2 (germline): SQVTM, ANQGSEA. The receptor was isolated from a human donor in good health (CMV status not recorded). Some clones in this sample may be carry-over from other donors' samples. The chain recombines TRBV29-1 with TRBJ2-3, with D tentatively TRBD2 (7 bases). Sample: CD8+ T cells from PBMCs. In DNA form, the CDR3 reads TGCAGCGTGGGGGGGCGGGCAGATACGCAGTATTTT. Residues: CSVGGRADTQYF.